The clone carrying this T cell receptor (beta chain) was recorded once. No antigen is known for it. For every sample, approximately 9 x 10^4 TCR templates were assayed. Assay: immunoSEQ multiplex PCR; the TCRdb copy retains only in-frame clones and omits some. The data show 98,000 or so clones, with roughly 92% seen just once and 0.55% to 0.8% held by the top ten. These data are taken from a study of siplizumab effects on memory and regulatory T cells. Whole-study findings and limits: Memory T cells appeared less diverse than naive cells, which seemed to contribute substantially to alloresponse.

There are 16 residues in the CDR3. Germline CDR1 and CDR2: LGHNA and YNFKEQ. The V end lost 0 bases, the J end lost 5 bases, and 14 bases lay between the germline ends. The specimen sequenced was Tregs sorted from blood. The TCR sequence derives from a human donor in good health. This chain connects TRBV4-2 to TRBJ2-1; no reliable D call. The CDR3 loop is CASSQEWTKDNNEQFF. CDR3 DNA: TGTGCCAGCAGCCAAGAATGGACCAAAGATAACAATGAGCAGTTCTTC.